The T cell receptor beta chain under discussion was sequenced for a study of shared clonotypes between healthy human individuals. Across the whole study: The donor pool was made up of a couple of women and a few men aged 18 to 49.

The CDR3 has 13 amino acids. With 5 bases removed from V and 7 bases from J, the gap between germline ends came to 14 bases. Germline-derived CDR1 and CDR2 are SGHTA and FQGNSA. Study-wide results and caveats: The small donor group covered limited genetic and exposure diversity.

Points on this clone: Its antigen is unknown.

The genomic DNA of each subset was split evenly across several immunoSEQ plates. Data came from immunoSEQ multiplex PCR; TCRdb stores just in-frame clones and leaves some out. This table has hundreds of thousands of clones, about 80% appearing once. The sequencing sample was made of PBMCs. The rearrangement joins TRBV7-2 to TRBJ1-1; D might be TRBD1 (5 bases). This TCR was recovered from a woman aged 40 to 55 in good health. Some clones in this sample may be carry-over from other donors' samples. This CDR3 is CASSRGAEGEAFF. The CDR3 DNA sequence: TGTGCCAGCAGCCGGGGCGCAGAAGGTGAAGCTTTCTTT.